This entry lists 26 T cell receptor beta chains sequenced from one sample in a study of neoadjuvant anti-PD-1 for oral cavity cancer. The protocol was immunoSEQ multiplex PCR, while the TCRdb copy is restricted to in-frame clones and leaves out a portion. The data show 15,000 to 20,000 clones, with around 64% seen just once and over 2% held by the top ten. The sample in question was PBMCs, obtained before nivolumab (anti-PD-1) treatment. The receptors stem from a person between 40 and 80 years old with oral cavity squamous cell carcinoma.

This clone was seen only a few times. The CDR3 region is CASSPQDGSNQPQHF. The CDR3 nucleotides read TGTGCCAGTAGTCCCCAGGACGGTAGCAATCAGCCCCAGCATTTT. The rearrangement uses TRBV19 and TRBJ1-5; D is undetermined. The V end was cut by 5 bases, the J end by 0 bases, with 11 bases between. The CDR3 length is 15 residues. Germline assignment: CDR1 LNHDA and CDR2 SQIVND (reference sequence).

The chain joins TRBV6-5 to TRBJ2-7; a weak D match, TRBD2 (5 bases). This CDR3 is built from 13 residues. V lost 0 bases, J lost 6 bases, and 9 bases lay in between. CDR1 is MNHEY, CDR2 SVGAGI, per germline. The CDR3 sequence is CASSYSRSGEQYF. The DNA of the CDR3 is TGTGCCAGCAGTTACTCGAGAAGCGGCGAGCAGTACTTC.

The gene calls are TRBV6-1 and TRBJ2-2, with D maybe TRBD2 (7 bases). CDR3 length: 14 amino acids. Between the trimmed V and J ends, which lost 3 bases and 6 bases, there was a span of 11 bases. Germline CDR1 is MNHNS and CDR2 is SASEGT. CDR3 in amino acids: CASSDRGGPGELFF. Here the CDR3 DNA reads TGTGCCAGCAGTGATAGGGGGGGCCCCGGGGAGCTGTTTTTT.

This chain links TRBV5-1 with TRBJ2-2; 8 bases agree with TRBD1. Germline-derived CDR1 and CDR2 are SGHRS and YFSETQ. The CDR3 runs 17 residues. V shed 3 bases and J 7 bases; nucleotides not matched to a gene: 14. As DNA, the CDR3 is TGCGCCAGCAGCTCCGGACAGGGCCCAGTGGAGGTCGGGGAGCTGTTTTTT. This translates into CASSSGQGPVEVGELFF. Drawing the rest from reference TRBV5-1 and TRBJ2-2, the complete variable domain is KAGVTQTPRYLIKTRGQQVTLSCSPISGHRSVSWYQQTPGQGLQFLFEYFSETQRNKGNFPGRFSGRQFSNSRSEMNVSTLELGDSALYLCASSSGQGPVEVGELFFGEGSRLTVL.

The V and J genes are TRBV6-1 and TRBJ2-2; 8 positions agree with TRBD1. The CDR3 covers 15 residues. The V segment lost 6 bases and the J segment 7 bases; nucleotides outside the gene matches: 10. Germline-derived CDR1 and CDR2 are MNHNS and SASEGT. The CDR3 nucleotides read TGTGCCAGCAGCGTAGTCCGGACAGGGAGCGGGGAGCTGTTTTTT. It yields the protein CASSVVRTGSGELFF.

V and J are TRBV30 and TRBJ1-3, with unresolved D. CDR3 length: 16 residues. The V end was cut by 6 bases, the J end by 0 bases, with 18 bases between. The V gene's germline CDR1 is GTSNPN and CDR2 SVGIG (reference sequence). The CDR3 bases are TGTGCCTGCTGGACGCGCCGCTCCTTCTCTGGAAACACCATATATTTT. This gives the protein CACWTRRSFSGNTIYF.

This chain links TRBV30 with TRBJ2-3, with a possible D match to TRBD1 (6 bases). Germline V gene data show CDR1 as GTSNPN and CDR2 as SVGIG (reference sequence). V lost 2 bases and J 2 bases, leaving 11 bases between the germline ends. The CDR3 spans 14 residues. The DNA for the CDR3 is TGTGCCTGGAGTTCAGGGGCCTTCACAGATACGCAGTATTTT. Translation: CAWSSGAFTDTQYF.

The chain carries TRBV11-1 and TRBJ2-7; 10 bases are a match to TRBD1. Trimming at V came to 5 bases and at J to 4 bases, leaving 8 bases not matched to a gene. The CDR3 contains 15 residues. Germline V gene lookup returns CDR1 SGHAT and CDR2 FQDESV (reference sequence). The CDR3 protein is CASSHPTGGMYEQYF. CDR3 nucleotide sequence: TGTGCCAGCAGCCACCCGACAGGGGGCATGTACGAGCAGTACTTC.

This chain uses TRBV7-2 with TRBJ1-1; D is uncertain. CDR3 size: 14 residues. V was cut by 2 bases and J by 2 bases, with 9 bases left in between. CDR1 and CDR2 from the germline V gene are SGHTA and FQGNSA. The CDR3 loop is CASSLLRANTEAFF. CDR3 sequence (DNA): TGTGCCAGCAGCTTATTAAGGGCTAACACTGAAGCTTTCTTT.

The sample holds a few counts of this clone. The genes are TRBV21-1 and TRBJ2-7; the table calls TRBD1, which could not be checked here. TRBV21-1 is listed as a pseudogene. The CDR3 spans 16 residues. The CDR3 loop reads CASSRGHRKFSYEQYF. The CDR3 DNA reads TGTGCCAGCAGCAGAGGACACCGTAAATTCTCCTACGAGCAGTACTTC.

This clone has only a few counts. CDR3 in DNA: TGTGCCAGCAGTCACCCGGGGACAGGGGGAGGGGAGCTGTTTTTT. This sequence encodes CASSHPGTGGGELFF. The chain has TRBV2 and TRBJ2-2, with 11 positions matching TRBD1. Germline trimming cut 5 bases from V and 8 bases from J; bases unmatched to any gene: 7. Germline V gives CDR1 SNHLY, CDR2 FYNNEI. This CDR3 spans 15 amino acids.

This clone has more than one count but fewer than ten. The genes are TRBV6-5 and TRBJ1-3, with no clear D. This CDR3 contains 15 residues. The V end lost 0 bases, the J end lost 2 bases, and 8 bases lay between the germline ends. Looked up from germline, CDR1 is MNHEY and CDR2 is SVGAGI. CDR3 sequence (DNA): TGTGCCAGCAGTTACTCGAAGGAAACTGGAAACACCATATATTTT. This translates into CASSYSKETGNTIYF.

In this sample, this clone turned up a few times. The rearrangement uses TRBV30 and TRBJ2-1, with unresolved D. V lost 1 base and J lost 3, with 16 bases in between. Germline V gene lookup returns CDR1 GTSNPN and CDR2 SVGIG (reference sequence). CDR3 length equals 16 residues. This chain's CDR3 is CAWSAVFAASYNEQFF. In nucleotides, the CDR3 is TGTGCCTGGAGTGCCGTCTTCGCGGCTAGCTACAATGAGCAGTTCTTC.

This clone came up a few times. V and J are TRBV27 and TRBJ2-1; 13 bases align to TRBD2. J was trimmed by 7 bases and V by 4 bases; bases with no gene match: 4. Germline V gene sequence: CDR1 MNHEY, CDR2 SMNVEV (reference sequence). The CDR3 totals 15 residues. DNA for the CDR3: TGTGCCAGCAGTTCCGGACTAGCGGGAGTGAATGAGCAGTTCTTC. Amino acids: CASSSGLAGVNEQFF.

The chain employs TRBV10-3 and TRBJ2-3; 9 nucleotides line up with TRBD2. Per germline, CDR1 ENHRY and CDR2 SYGVKD. This CDR3 is built from 11 residues. V trimming: 11 bases; J trimming: 11 bases; junction bases outside the gene matches: 8. The CDR3 DNA follows: TGTGCCTTTGGTAGCGGGAGTAGGCAGTATTTT. This gives the protein CAFGSGSRQYF.

The V and J genes are TRBV9 and TRBJ2-6, with TRBD1 identical over 7 bases. V shed 5 bases and J 4 bases; nucleotides not matched to a gene: 3. Germline V lookup: CDR1 SGDLS, CDR2 YYNGEE. CDR3 length: 14 amino acids. The CDR3 loop reads CASRGGSGANVLTF. Here the CDR3 DNA reads TGTGCCAGCAGAGGGGGCTCAGGGGCCAACGTCCTGACTTTC.

This clone was seen a handful of times. This rearrangement joins TRBV6-4 to TRBJ2-3; 7 bases are a match to TRBD1. Germline loops: CDR1 MRHNA, CDR2 SNTAGT. The V gene end was trimmed by 0 bases and the J gene end by 6 bases; junction bases not matched to a gene: 6. The CDR3 is made up of 15 amino acids. In DNA, the CDR3 is TGTGCCAGCAGTGACTCGAGACAGGGAGCGGATACGCAGTATTTT. This translates into CASSDSRQGADTQYF.

J is TRBJ2-7 and V is TRBV29-1; D not resolved. CDR3 length: 11 amino acids. Between the trimmed V and J ends, which lost 4 bases and 3 bases, there was a span of 7 bases. Germline CDR1 is SQVTM and CDR2 is ANQGSEA. CDR3 nucleotide sequence: TGCAGCGTTGTAGTGGGCTACGAGCAGTACTTC. This gives the protein CSVVVGYEQYF.

J is TRBJ2-7 and V is TRBV6-5; tentative D call: TRBD1 (6 bases). The germline gives CDR1 MNHEY, CDR2 SVGAGI. Trimming shortened V by 8 bases and J by 4 bases, and 15 bases separated the two germline ends. This CDR3 is built from 13 residues. CDR3 coding DNA: TGTGCCAGCTCTACAGGGTCTGTGTACGAGCAGTACTTC. Residues: CASSTGSVYEQYF.

The gene calls are TRBV30 and TRBJ2-2, with 10 bases fitting TRBD2. This CDR3 is built from 14 residues. Germline lookup yields CDR1 GTSNPN and CDR2 SVGIG (reference sequence). J lost 4 bases, V lost 5 bases, and 4 bases had no gene match. The CDR3 loop is CAWAGTSATGELFF. The CDR3 region has the DNA TGTGCCTGGGCCGGGACTAGCGCCACCGGGGAGCTGTTTTTT.

The genes are TRBV19 and TRBJ1-1, with TRBD1 matching 11 bases. Looked up from germline, CDR1 is LNHDA and CDR2 is SQIVND (reference sequence). Germline trimming cut 6 bases from V and 0 bases from J; bases unmatched to any gene: 3. This CDR3 contains 15 residues. The CDR3 sequence is CASRGTGGMNTEAFF. CDR3 coding DNA: TGTGCCAGTAGGGGGACAGGGGGAATGAACACTGAAGCTTTCTTT.

DNA of the CDR3: TGTGCCAGTAGTATGACCCGACAGGGCCCCCGAATAAAAACTGAAGCTTTCTTT. Amino acid sequence: CASSMTRQGPRIKTEAFF. The genes are TRBV19 and TRBJ1-1, with 7 nucleotides matching TRBD1. Unmatched junction bases numbered 18, after V lost 3 bases and J lost 5 bases. Germline V gene sequence: CDR1 LNHDA, CDR2 SQIVND (reference sequence). This CDR3 has 18 amino acids.

The V gene is TRBV15, the J gene TRBJ1-1; tentative D call: TRBD1 (6 bases). The CDR3 is 13 residues long. Germline V gives CDR1 LNHNV, CDR2 YYDKDF (reference sequence). The V gene lost 6 bases and the J gene lost 1 base, with 9 bases spanning the gap. The chain's CDR3 is CATSRQANTEAFF. CDR3 DNA sequence: TGTGCCACCAGTCGACAGGCGAACACTGAAGCTTTCTTT.

Turning to this clone: One junction end does not reproduce the germline sequence, and a read error may be involved. This chain connects TRBV30 to TRBJ2-5; no clear D gene. The CDR3 extends over 10 amino acids. The germline V gene encodes CDR1 GTSNPN and CDR2 SVGIG (reference sequence). The chain's CDR3 is CAWSVGRMHF. CDR3 sequence (DNA): TGTGCCTGGAGTGTAGGTAGGATGCACTTC.

This clone was seen only once. The chain has TRBV6-1 and TRBJ2-7; TRBD2 matches 8 bases. The V gene's germline CDR1 is MNHNS and CDR2 SASEGT. The CDR3 is made up of 15 amino acids. The junction had 7 bases not matched to a gene; V was cut back by 4 bases and J by 2 bases. The chain's CDR3 is CASSVQGLGTYEQYF. Here the CDR3 DNA reads TGTGCCAGCAGTGTACAGGGACTAGGTACCTACGAGCAGTACTTC.

The count of this clone is one. The V gene is TRBV5-4, the J gene TRBJ2-3; 9 bases match TRBD1. Germline V lookup: CDR1 SGHNT, CDR2 YYREEE (reference sequence). V shed 4 bases and J 4 bases; nucleotides not matched to a gene: 4. The length of the CDR3 is 14 residues. The CDR3 DNA sequence: TGTGCCAGCAGCCGGACAGGGGTAGCAGATACGCAGTATTTT. Protein product: CASSRTGVADTQYF.